A selection of T cell receptor beta chains follows, all from one sample in a study of T cell changes during pregnancy in multiple sclerosis. Repertoires were generated with immunoSEQ multiplex PCR, while TCRdb's copy carries only in-frame clones and drops some. This table has 10,000 to 13,000 clones, around 89% appearing once. Sequences were derived from CD8+ T cells from peripheral blood mononuclear cells, sampled in the first trimester of pregnancy. These receptors came from a female donor in good health, enrolled as a control in a pregnancy study. CDR3s include the opening cysteine and the closing phenylalanine or tryptophan. Fields, in order: D gene, V gene, clone size, J gene, CDR3 protein, CDR3 DNA. The D gene is left open where the match is weak. Some rows mark clone size as missing; the rest say once, few, many or name a class of expanded clone.

>NA|TRBV9|NA|TRBJ1-2
CASEQERYGYTF
TGTGCCAGCGAACAGGAGCGCTATGGCTACACCTTC
>TRBD1|TRBV4-2|NA|TRBJ1-1
CASSQAQGAKTEAFF
TGTGCCAGCAGCCAAGCACAGGGGGCTAAGACTGAAGCTTTCTTT
>NA|TRBV29-1|NA|TRBJ2-5
CSVDGWMQETQYF
TGCAGCGTCGACGGGTGGATGCAAGAGACCCAGTACTTC
>NA|TRBV6-4|NA|TRBJ2-3
CASSGTGTDTQYF
TGTGCCAGCAGTGGGACAGGCACAGATACGCAGTATTTT
>TRBD1|TRBV19|NA|TRBJ1-3
CASSLRQGASGNTIYF
TGTGCCAGTAGTTTAAGACAGGGGGCCTCTGGAAACACCATATATTTT
>TRBD2|TRBV11-2|once|TRBJ2-2
CASSLAGGGVYTGELFF
TGTGCCAGCAGCTTAGCTGGCGGGGGGGTTTACACCGGGGAGCTGTTTTTT
>TRBD1|TRBV25-1|NA|TRBJ2-2
CASSDRRQGASGELFF
TGTGCCAGCAGTGATCGGAGACAGGGGGCGTCCGGGGAGCTGTTTTTT
>NA|TRBV2|NA|TRBJ1-5
CASSESGFYSNQPQHF
TGTGCCAGCAGTGAATCGGGATTTTATAGCAATCAGCCCCAGCATTTT
>NA|TRBV2|NA|TRBJ1-2
CASSVDGIAFYGYTF
TGTGCCAGCAGTGTCGACGGGATTGCGTTTTATGGCTACACCTTC
>NA|TRBV11-3|NA|TRBJ2-2
CASSLSSTGELFF
TGTGCCAGCAGCTTGTCGAGCACCGGGGAGCTGTTTTTT